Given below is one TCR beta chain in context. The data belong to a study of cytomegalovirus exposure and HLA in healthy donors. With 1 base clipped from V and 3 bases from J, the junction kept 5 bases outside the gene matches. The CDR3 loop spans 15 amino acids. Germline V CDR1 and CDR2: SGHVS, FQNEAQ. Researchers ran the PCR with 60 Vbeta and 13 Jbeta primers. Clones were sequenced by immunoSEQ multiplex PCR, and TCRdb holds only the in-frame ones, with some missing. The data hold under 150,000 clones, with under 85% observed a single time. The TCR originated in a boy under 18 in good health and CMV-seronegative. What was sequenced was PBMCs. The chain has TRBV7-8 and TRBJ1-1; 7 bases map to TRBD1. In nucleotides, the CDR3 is TGTGCCAGCAGCTTAGAAGTCAGGGGGTACACTGAAGCTTTCTTT. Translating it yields CASSLEVRGYTEAFF.